Detailed here is one T cell receptor (beta chain). These data belong to a study of blood T cell repertoires in COVID-19. The germline CDR1 and CDR2 sequences are LNHDA and SQIVND (reference sequence). V lost 5 bases to trimming and J lost 4 bases; unmatched junction nucleotides: 4. The CDR3 spans 14 residues. Sequenced by immunoSEQ multiplex PCR; TCRdb stores in-frame clones only, minus some. The table records 300,000 to 350,000 clones, approximately 91% of them present only once. Participants had their cohort set by participant-reported clinical history. This TCR came from a woman between 25 and 40 years old who had been exposed to COVID-19. The chain recombines TRBV19 with TRBJ1-2; 10 bases are shared with TRBD1. Sequences were obtained from PBMCs or T cells enriched from blood (not recorded which). CDR3 residues: CASSFGTGVYGYTF. In nucleotides, the CDR3 is TGTGCCAGTAGTTTCGGGACAGGGGTCTATGGCTACACCTTC. Variable domain in full (rest from reference TRBV19 and TRBJ1-2): DGGITQSPKYLFRKEGQNVTLSCEQNLNHDAMYWYRQDPGQGLRLIYYSQIVNDFQKGDIAEGYSVSREKKESFPLTVTSAQKNPTAFYLCASSFGTGVYGYTFGSGTRLTVV.